This paragraph reports one TCR beta chain. Sequenced by immunoSEQ multiplex PCR; TCRdb stores in-frame clones only, minus some. The sample holds roughly 2 million clones, approximately 96% seen once. This CDR3 is built from 13 residues. The ends lost 4 bases at V and 6 bases at J; junction bases unmatched: 4. CDR1 SGHTA and CDR2 FQGTGA come from the germline V gene. The sample belongs to a study of shared clonotypes between healthy human individuals. The sample was naive CD4+ T cells sorted from blood. Subset: CD45RA+ positively selected. V usage is TRBV7-3 and J usage is TRBJ1-2; 8 bases fit TRBD1. The origin of this receptor is a man aged 18 to 29 in good health. The CDR3 region has the DNA TGTGCCAGCAGCTCGAGACAGGGGAATGGCTACACCTTC. This sequence encodes CASSSRQGNGYTF.